This entry lists 19 T cell receptor beta chains sequenced from one sample in a study of CD8+CD57+ T cells in acquired aplastic anemia. According to the study, genomic DNA was the template for TCR beta VDJ and CDR3 profiling. TCRdb re-analysed the reads in MiXCR, keeping a single row per CDR3 protein. This table holds under 200,000 distinct CDR3 sequences, 35% to 55% found once. Specimen: sorted CD4+, CD8+, or CD8+CD57+ T cells (not recorded which) from PBMCs. These receptors came from a human donor in good health.

The chain employs TRBV24-1 and TRBJ2-7, with 7 bases lining up with TRBD1. The germline V gene encodes CDR1 KGHDR and CDR2 SFDVKD. After removal of 4 bases from V and 3 bases from J, the junction contained 8 bases not matched to a gene. The CDR3 runs to 15 residues. Written as DNA, the CDR3 is TGTGCCACCAGTGAGGGGGACAGCCGGTTCTACGAGCAGTACTTC. This translates into CATSEGDSRFYEQYF.

The chain joins TRBV5-6 to TRBJ2-5; TRBD1 might be the D (6 bases). This CDR3 region has 14 residues. V lost 3 bases and J lost 1, with 10 bases in between. Germline loops: CDR1 SGHDT, CDR2 YYEEEE. The CDR3 region is CASSYGTTQETQYF. The CDR3 DNA is TGTGCCAGCAGCTACGGGACAACCCAAGAGACCCAGTACTTC. The entire variable domain, with the rest obtained from reference TRBV5-6 and TRBJ2-5, is as follows: DAGVTQSPTHLIKTRGQQVTLRCSPKSGHDTVSWYQQALGQGPQFIFQYYEEEERQRGNFPDRFSGHQFPNYSSELNVNALLLGDSALYLCASSYGTTQETQYFGPGTRLLVL.

The genes are TRBV10-3 and TRBJ1-6; the match to TRBD1 covers 8 bases. The CDR3 extends over 16 amino acids. With V trimmed by 6 bases and J by 7 bases, 11 bases remained unmatched. The germline CDR1 and CDR2 sequences are ENHRY and SYGVKD. The CDR3 spells CAIRDAGQGRNSPLHF. The CDR3 DNA follows: TGTGCCATCAGAGACGCCGGACAGGGCCGAAATTCACCCCTCCACTTT.

The CDR3 protein is CASSDGVGNQPQHF. The CDR3 nucleotides read TGTGCCAGCAGTGACGGTGTTGGAAATCAGCCCCAGCATTTT. The chain joins TRBV25-1 to TRBJ1-5; D gene ambiguous. V lost 3 bases to trimming and J lost 4 bases, with 10 bases between them. Germline V gives CDR1 MGHDK, CDR2 SYGVNS. The CDR3 has 14 amino acids.

This clonotype was counted at least ten times. This chain joins TRBV12-5 and TRBJ1-5; 7 bases line up with TRBD1. The ends lost 6 bases at V and 6 bases at J; junction bases unmatched: 11. CDR1 is LGHNT and CDR2 is FRNRAP in the germline V gene. This CDR3 has 15 residues. This chain's CDR3 is CASGHGQEQAQPQHF. The CDR3 region has the DNA TGTGCTAGTGGGCACGGACAGGAGCAGGCTCAGCCCCAGCATTTT.

There are many counts of this clonotype. V usage is TRBV10-3 and J usage is TRBJ2-5; 8 bases agree with TRBD2. With 5 bases clipped from V and 5 bases from J, the junction kept 7 bases outside the gene matches. Per the germline V gene, CDR1 is ENHRY and CDR2 is SYGVKD. The CDR3 runs 14 residues. The CDR3 protein is CAISKAGDWETQYF. The CDR3 DNA is TGTGCCATCAGTAAAGCGGGAGATTGGGAGACCCAGTACTTC.

This clonotype was found many times. This sequence joins TRBV5-4 and TRBJ2-7; either TRBD1 or TRBD2 may supply D (5 bases each). CDR3 length: 15 residues. The germline V and J ends were trimmed by 4 bases and 0 bases, with 14 bases remaining between them. Germline CDR1 SGHNT, CDR2 YYREEE (reference sequence). The CDR3 DNA follows: TGTGCCAGCAGCGCCGGGCAGAGGGGCTCCTACGAGCAGTACTTC. It yields the protein CASSAGQRGSYEQYF.

This clonotype was detected ten times or more. The chain employs TRBV20-1 and TRBJ1-5; no firm D call. This CDR3 is 12 amino acids long. The germline V gene encodes CDR1 DFQATT and CDR2 SNEGSKA (reference sequence). Deletions cut 4 bases from V and 4 bases from J, with 8 bases between. Written as DNA, the CDR3 is TGCAGTGCTACCACAACTAATCAGCCCCAGCATTTT. Its translation: CSATTTNQPQHF.

This clonotype has a single count. The CDR3 sequence is CASSLVSRTRVLAGYTF. The DNA of the CDR3 is TGCGCCAGCAGCTTGGTTAGCAGGACGCGGGTCCTTGCTGGCTACACCTTC. This chain connects TRBV5-1 to TRBJ1-2; D call uncertain. The CDR3 is 17 amino acids. With 0 bases removed from V and 7 bases from J, the gap between germline ends came to 22 bases. CDR1 is SGHRS and CDR2 is YFSETQ in the germline V gene.

V and J are TRBV12-5 and TRBJ1-6; the D gene is possibly TRBD1 (5 bases). This CDR3 has 14 residues. The ends were cut back, 6 bases at V and 9 bases at J, with 15 bases in the middle. CDR1 LGHNT and CDR2 FRNRAP come from the germline V gene. The CDR3 spells CASGAGTPLSPLHF. CDR3 bases: TGTGCTAGTGGCGCCGGGACCCCTCTTTCACCCCTCCACTTT.

Only a few counts were recorded for this clonotype. This chain uses TRBV6-2 or TRBV6-3 with TRBJ1-6, with a possible D match to TRBD1 (5 bases). The germline CDR1 and CDR2 sequences are MNHEY and SVGEGT. This CDR3 has 18 residues. V was trimmed by 6 bases and J by 3 bases, leaving 21 bases between them. The CDR3 reads CASRYGLPGTIYNSPLHF. CDR3 DNA: TGTGCCAGCAGATATGGCCTCCCCGGGACGATCTATAATTCACCCCTCCACTTT.

Ten or more counts support this clonotype. V is TRBV19 and J is TRBJ1-5; the match to TRBD1 covers 8 bases. CDR3 size: 15 residues. Unmatched junction bases numbered 13, after V lost 8 bases and J lost 7 bases. CDR1 is LNHDA, CDR2 SQIVND, per germline (reference sequence). CDR3 residues: CASDTRTGWRQPQHF. Here the CDR3 DNA reads TGTGCCAGTGATACTCGGACAGGGTGGAGACAGCCCCAGCATTTT.

This chain joins TRBV29-1 and TRBJ2-1; D may match TRBD1 or TRBD2 (5 bases each). Trimming cost V 1 base and J 7 bases, with 5 bases left between them. The germline gives CDR1 SQVTM, CDR2 ANQGSEA. The CDR3 is made up of 11 amino acids. CDR3 amino acids: CSVEGGNEQFF. Written as DNA, the CDR3 is TGCAGCGTTGAAGGGGGGAATGAGCAGTTCTTC.

The genes are TRBV20-1 and TRBJ2-1; D possibly corresponds to TRBD2 (6 bases). Germline values: CDR1 DFQATT, CDR2 SNEGSKA (reference sequence). CDR3 length: 14 residues. Trimming cost V 3 bases and J 0 bases, with 9 bases left between them. The CDR3 DNA is TGCAGTGCTAGGACTAGGAGCTCCTACAATGAGCAGTTCTTC. It yields the protein CSARTRSSYNEQFF.

V gene TRBV7-9 combines with J gene TRBJ1-2, with unresolved D. This CDR3 spans 15 amino acids. The V gene lost 5 bases and the J gene lost 4 bases, with 17 bases spanning the gap. Germline CDR1 reads SEHNR; CDR2 reads FQNEAQ (reference sequence). The CDR3 DNA reads as TGTGCCAGCAGCCTCATGGACCGGCGACTCTATGGCTACACCTTC. Translated: CASSLMDRRLYGYTF.

The chain combines TRBV15 with TRBJ1-5, with D possibly TRBD1 on 6 matching bases. Germline V gene sequence: CDR1 LNHNV, CDR2 YYDKDF (reference sequence). Trimming pared 3 bases from V and 0 bases from J, leaving 15 bases between. The CDR3 has 17 residues. The CDR3 protein is CATSSSVGGISNQPQHF. The DNA for the CDR3 is TGTGCCACCAGCAGCTCGGTAGGGGGGATTAGCAATCAGCCCCAGCATTTT.

The chain is built from TRBV24-1 and TRBJ1-1; D remains ambiguous. Germline V lookup: CDR1 KGHDR, CDR2 SFDVKD. V was trimmed by 4 bases and J by 1 base, leaving 12 bases between them. This CDR3 comprises 15 residues. The chain's CDR3 is CATSEGRRPNTEAFF. The CDR3 nucleotides are TGTGCCACCAGTGAGGGGAGGCGGCCGAACACTGAAGCTTTCTTT.

This CDR3 reads CASSLEGEGTEQYF. CDR3 nucleotides: TGTGCCAGCAGCTTAGAGGGTGAAGGTACCGAGCAGTACTTC. V and J are TRBV7-6 and TRBJ2-7; D is uncertain. The CDR3 sequence is 14 residues long. Germline CDR1 SGHVS, CDR2 FNYEAQ. Trimming took off 1 base at V and 6 bases at J, with 13 bases between the two ends. Based on the CDR3 plus reference TRBV7-6 and TRBJ2-7, the full variable domain is GAGVSQSPRYKVTKRGQDVALRCDPISGHVSLYWYRQALGQGPEFLTYFNYEAQQDKSGLPNDRFSAERPEGSISTLTIQRTEQRDSAMYRCASSLEGEGTEQYFGPGTRLTVT.

This sequence joins TRBV6-5 and TRBJ2-5; weak D call: TRBD2 (7 bases). The V and J ends lost 3 bases and 4 bases respectively, with 12 bases between them. From germline, CDR1 is MNHEY and CDR2 SVGAGI. The CDR3 loop spans 14 amino acids. In DNA, the CDR3 is TGTGCCAGCAGTTATGGGGGGGGCGGAGAGACCCAGTACTTC. It specifies CASSYGGGGETQYF.